The clone carrying this T cell receptor (beta chain) came up once. The sample belongs to a study of preoperative IRX-2 immunotherapy in early breast cancer. Measured with immunoSEQ multiplex PCR; TCRdb has only the in-frame clones, and not every one. The sample shows roughly 99,000 clones, 86% of them seen only once. Treatment indicated: preoperative locoregional IRX-2 cytokine immunotherapy. This phase Ib study tested locoregional IRX-2 cytokine immunotherapy given before surgery. The receptor comes from a human donor with breast cancer. The source was tumor tissue, collected after IRX-2 immunotherapy.

The CDR3 DNA reads as TGTGCCAGCAGTTTCGCTAGCTCTGGAAACACCATATATTTT. Its protein product is CASSFASSGNTIYF. The J gene is TRBJ1-3, the V gene TRBV6-7; D is ambiguous. TRBV6-7 is sorted into the ORF group, with uncertain function. This CDR3 spans 14 amino acids. Trimming removed 4 bases from V and 0 bases from J, with 7 bases in between.